This T cell receptor beta chain was captured by sequencing in a study of T cells in Graves' hyperthyroidism and ophthalmopathy. Amplification yielded TCR beta CDR3 regions, with RNA transcripts as the source. Initially, a first-round RT-PCR of the TCR CDR3 employed the HTBI primer set. TCRdb re-called the multiplex PCR reads through MiXCR, storing one row per CDR3 protein. This table has hundreds of thousands of distinct CDR3 sequences, about 24% appearing once. This sequence was found in a woman in her thirties with Graves' ophthalmopathy. Sequenced: blood.

The CDR3 sequence is CASSSRTGGAETQYF. In nucleotides, the CDR3 is TGTGCCAGCAGCTCCCGGACAGGGGGTGCGGAGACCCAGTACTTC. This sequence joins TRBV7-2 and TRBJ2-5, with 10 bases lining up with TRBD1. In germline, CDR1 is SGHTA, CDR2 FQGNSA. V shed 4 bases and J 5 bases; nucleotides not matched to a gene: 7. CDR3 length: 15 amino acids.